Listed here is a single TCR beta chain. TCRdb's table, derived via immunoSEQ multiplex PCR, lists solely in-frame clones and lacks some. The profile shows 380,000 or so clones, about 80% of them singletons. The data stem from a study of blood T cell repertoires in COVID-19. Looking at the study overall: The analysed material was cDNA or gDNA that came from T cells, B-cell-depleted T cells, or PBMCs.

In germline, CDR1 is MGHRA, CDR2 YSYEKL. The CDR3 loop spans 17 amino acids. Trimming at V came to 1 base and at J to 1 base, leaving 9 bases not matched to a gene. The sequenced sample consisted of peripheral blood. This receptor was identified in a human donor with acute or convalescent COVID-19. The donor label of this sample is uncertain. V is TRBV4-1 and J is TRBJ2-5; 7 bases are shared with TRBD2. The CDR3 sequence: CASSQGWSGELQETQYF. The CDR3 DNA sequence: TGCGCCAGCAGCCAAGGGTGGAGCGGGGAACTCCAAGAGACCCAGTACTTC.